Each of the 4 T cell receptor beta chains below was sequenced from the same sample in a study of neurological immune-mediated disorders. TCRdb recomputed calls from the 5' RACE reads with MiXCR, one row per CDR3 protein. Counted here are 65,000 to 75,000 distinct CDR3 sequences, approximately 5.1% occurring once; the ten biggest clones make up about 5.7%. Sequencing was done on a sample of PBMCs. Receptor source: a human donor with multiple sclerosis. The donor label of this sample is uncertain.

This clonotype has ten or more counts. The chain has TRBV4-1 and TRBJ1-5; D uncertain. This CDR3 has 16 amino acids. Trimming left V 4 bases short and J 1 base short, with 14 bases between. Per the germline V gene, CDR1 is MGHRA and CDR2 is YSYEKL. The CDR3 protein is CASSLVGGQSNQPQHF. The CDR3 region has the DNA TGCGCCAGCAGCCTCGTCGGAGGGCAGAGCAATCAGCCCCAGCATTTT.

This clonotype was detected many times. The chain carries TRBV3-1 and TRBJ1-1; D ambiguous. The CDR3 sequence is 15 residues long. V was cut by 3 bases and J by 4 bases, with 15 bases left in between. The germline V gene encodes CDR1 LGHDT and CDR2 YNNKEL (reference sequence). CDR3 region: CASSQSPSLGTEAFF. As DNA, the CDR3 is TGTGCCAGCAGCCAGAGTCCTAGTTTGGGCACTGAAGCTTTCTTT. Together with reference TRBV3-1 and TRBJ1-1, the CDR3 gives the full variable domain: DTAVSQTPKYLVTQMGNDKSIKCEQNLGHDTMYWYKQDSKKFLKIMFSYNNKELIINETVPNRFSPKSPDKAHLNLHINSLELGDSAVYFCASSQSPSLGTEAFFGQGTRLTVV.

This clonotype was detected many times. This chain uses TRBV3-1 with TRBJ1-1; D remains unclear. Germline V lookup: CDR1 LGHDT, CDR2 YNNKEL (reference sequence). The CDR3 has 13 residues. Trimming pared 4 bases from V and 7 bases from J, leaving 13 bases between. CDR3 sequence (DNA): TGTGCCAGCAGCCGTCTCCGGGCCGTTGAAGCTTTCTTT. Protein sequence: CASSRLRAVEAFF.

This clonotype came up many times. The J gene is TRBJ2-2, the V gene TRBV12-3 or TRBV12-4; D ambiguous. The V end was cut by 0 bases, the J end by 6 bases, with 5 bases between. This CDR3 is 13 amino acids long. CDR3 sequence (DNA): TGTGCCAGCAGTTTAGCGGAGCCCGGGGAGCTGTTTTTT. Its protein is CASSLAEPGELFF.